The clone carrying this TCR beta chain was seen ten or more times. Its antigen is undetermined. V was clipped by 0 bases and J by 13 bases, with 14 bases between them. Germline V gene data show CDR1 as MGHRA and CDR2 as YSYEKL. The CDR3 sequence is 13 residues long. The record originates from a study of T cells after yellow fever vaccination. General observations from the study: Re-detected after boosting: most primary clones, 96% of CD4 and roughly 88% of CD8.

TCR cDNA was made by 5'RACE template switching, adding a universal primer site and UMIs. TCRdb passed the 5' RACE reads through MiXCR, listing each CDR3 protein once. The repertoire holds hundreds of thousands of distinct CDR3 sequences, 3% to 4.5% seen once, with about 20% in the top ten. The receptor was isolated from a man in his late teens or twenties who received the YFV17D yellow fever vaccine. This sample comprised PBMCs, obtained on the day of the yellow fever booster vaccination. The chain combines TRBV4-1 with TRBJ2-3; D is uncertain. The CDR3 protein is CASSQDLGPTEYF. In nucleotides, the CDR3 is TGCGCCAGCAGCCAAGATCTAGGACCCACGGAGTATTTT.